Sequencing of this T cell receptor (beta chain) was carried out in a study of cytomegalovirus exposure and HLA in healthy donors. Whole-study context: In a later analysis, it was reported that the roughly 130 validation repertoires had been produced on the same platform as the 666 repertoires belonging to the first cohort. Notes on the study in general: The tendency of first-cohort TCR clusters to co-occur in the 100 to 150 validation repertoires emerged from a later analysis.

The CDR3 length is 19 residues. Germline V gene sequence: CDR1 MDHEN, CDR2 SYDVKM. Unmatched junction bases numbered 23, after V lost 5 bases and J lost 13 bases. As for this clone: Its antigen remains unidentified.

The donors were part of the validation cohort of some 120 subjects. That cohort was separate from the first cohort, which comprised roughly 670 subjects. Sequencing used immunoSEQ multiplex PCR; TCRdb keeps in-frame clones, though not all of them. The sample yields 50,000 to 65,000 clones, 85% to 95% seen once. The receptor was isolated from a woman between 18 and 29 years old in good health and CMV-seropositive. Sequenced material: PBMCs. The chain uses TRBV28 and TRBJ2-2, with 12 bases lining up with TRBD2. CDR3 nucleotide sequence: TGTGCCAGCAGTCCCCCCCCCTATCTTTTACTAGCGGGAGGAGACGGGCTGTTTTTT. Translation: CASSPPPYLLLAGGDGLFF.